These 25 T cell receptor beta chains were all obtained from the same sample, sequenced in a study of T-cell reconstitution after alpha-beta-depleted transplantation in children (dated by TCRdb to between 2015 and 2016). Sample treatment or condition, as interpreted from the label and publication: allogeneic hematopoietic cell transplantation with graft depleted of TCRalphabeta T cells and CD19 B cells. The protocol used for the library was PCR. Instrument used: Illumina HiSeq 2500. To normalize quantification of the TCRbeta repertoire, the TCR libraries were built with molecular barcoding that relied on unique molecular identifiers. TCRdb reanalyzed the raw reads on its own, using fastp at Q25 for trimming and MiXCR for clone calling, and kept in-frame beta chains. Entries are consolidated by CDR3 protein sequence, retaining the most common genes and DNA. For this sample there are approximately 350,000 distinct CDR3 sequences; about 17% appear just once. The ten largest clones represent about 41% of the sample.

Here the sequenced sample was PBMCs, mostly from graft donor cells, taken 360 days after TCRalphabeta/CD19-depleted stem cell transplant. All receptors come from a male patient aged 2 to 10 who had a stem cell transplant for acute lymphoblastic leukemia, so the T cells may come from the graft donor.

This chain uses TRBV5-1 with TRBJ2-3; D gene unclear. There are 14 residues in the CDR3. CDR1 is SGHRS, CDR2 YFSETQ, per germline. V lost 1 base to trimming and J lost 2 bases, with 8 bases between them. The CDR3, as DNA: TGCGCCAGCAGCTTGAAGCCTGACACAGATACGCAGTATTTT. Translated: CASSLKPDTDTQYF.

The rearrangement uses TRBV27 and TRBJ1-2, with D possibly matching TRBD1 (5 bases). Germline V gives CDR1 MNHEY, CDR2 SMNVEV (reference sequence). V was shortened by 2 bases and J by 7 bases, with 11 bases between the two germline ends. This CDR3 has 13 residues. The CDR3 is CASSLVAGAGYTF. CDR3 DNA sequence: TGTGCCAGCAGTTTAGTGGCCGGGGCTGGCTACACCTTC.

This clonotype was seen repeatedly, ten times or more. The chain uses TRBV4-3 and TRBJ2-1, with D tentatively TRBD2 (5 bases). Germline V gene sequence: CDR1 LGHNA, CDR2 YSLEER. V shed 1 base and J shed 2 bases, with 12 bases lying between them. CDR3 length: 16 amino acids. CDR3 loop: CASSQGLAGAYNEQFF. CDR3 sequence (DNA): TGCGCCAGCAGCCAAGGGCTAGCCGGAGCCTACAATGAGCAGTTCTTC.

The V and J genes are TRBV4-3 and TRBJ2-2; D remains ambiguous. Trimming removed 0 bases at V and 4 bases at J, with 6 bases between. In germline, CDR1 is LGHNA, CDR2 YSLEER. This CDR3 comprises 14 residues. The CDR3 DNA is TGCGCCAGCAGCCAAGAAGTAGGCACCGGGGAGCTGTTTTTT. It yields the protein CASSQEVGTGELFF.

This clonotype was picked up many times. The rearrangement joins TRBV15 to TRBJ1-5; 8 positions agree with TRBD1. V shed 2 bases and J 4 bases; nucleotides not matched to a gene: 4. This CDR3 spans 15 amino acids. Germline V gene lookup returns CDR1 LNHNV and CDR2 YYDKDF (reference sequence). The CDR3 bases are TGTGCCACCAGCAGACGCGGGACAGGTAATCAGCCCCAGCATTTT. Its protein is CATSRRGTGNQPQHF.

This clonotype was detected only a few times. The rearrangement joins TRBV10-3 to TRBJ1-5, with 7 positions matching TRBD1. Germline CDR1 and CDR2: ENHRY and SYGVKD. The CDR3 sequence is 17 residues long. V lost 0 bases and J lost 6; bases outside the gene matches: 11. CDR3 in DNA: TGTGCCATCAGTGAGTCGTACTGGGCTCCAGGGGGTCAGCCCCAGCATTTT. Its translation is CAISESYWAPGGQPQHF.

A few counts support this clonotype. The J gene is TRBJ2-6, the V gene TRBV4-2; 13 bases match TRBD2. CDR1 and CDR2 (germline): LGHNA, YNFKEQ. V lost 4 bases, J lost 4 bases, and 10 bases stayed unmatched. This CDR3 contains 19 residues. The DNA of the CDR3 is TGTGCCAGCAGCCTAGGACTAGCGGGAGCAGTGGGGGGGGCCAACGTCCTGACTTTC. Residues: CASSLGLAGAVGGANVLTF.

The V and J genes are TRBV20-1 and TRBJ2-5, with TRBD1 identical over 8 bases. CDR3 length: 14 amino acids. Germline loops: CDR1 DFQATT, CDR2 SNEGSKA (reference sequence). The J segment lost 2 bases and the V segment lost 6 bases, leaving 8 bases of the junction unmatched. The DNA of the CDR3 is TGCAGTGCCCAAAAGGACAGGGTGCAAGAGACCCAGTACTTC. Translating gives CSAQKDRVQETQYF.

This clonotype was seen repeatedly, ten times or more. The CDR3 nucleotides are TGTGCCAGCAGCGTAGGACAGGGCACCGGGGAGCTGTTTTTT. It yields the protein CASSVGQGTGELFF. This chain connects TRBV9 to TRBJ2-2; 7 bases are a match to TRBD1. V trimming: 0 bases; J trimming: 4 bases; junction bases outside the gene matches: 0. The germline CDR1 and CDR2 sequences are SGDLS and YYNGEE. CDR3 length: 14 amino acids.

This CDR3 reads CASAGTSTDTQYF. The CDR3 nucleotides read TGTGCCTCCGCCGGGACTAGCACAGATACGCAGTATTTT. The rearrangement joins TRBV30 to TRBJ2-3; TRBD2 is a possible D gene (6 bases). The CDR3 loop spans 13 amino acids. V shed 7 bases and J shed 0 bases, with 11 bases lying between them. Germline loops: CDR1 GTSNPN, CDR2 SVGIG (reference sequence). Based on the CDR3 plus reference TRBV30 and TRBJ2-3, the full variable domain is SQTIHQWPATLVQPVGSPLSLECTVEGTSNPNLYWYRQAAGRGLQLLFYSVGIGQISSEVPQNLSASRPQDRQFILSSKKLLLSDSGFYLCASAGTSTDTQYFGPGTRLTVL.

This clonotype was detected a few times. This chain links TRBV21-1 with TRBJ1-5; the table calls TRBD1, which could not be checked here. TRBV21-1 is an annotated pseudogene. This CDR3 contains 14 residues. The CDR3: CASSKGGEGQPQHF. The CDR3 nucleotides read TGTGCCAGCAGCAAGGGGGGAGAAGGCCAGCCCCAGCATTTT.

This clonotype was detected many times. The chain employs TRBV5-1 and TRBJ2-4; 8 nucleotides line up with TRBD2. The CDR3 is made up of 16 amino acids. The V gene's germline CDR1 is SGHRS and CDR2 YFSETQ. With V trimmed by 4 bases and J by 3 bases, 9 bases remained unmatched. The DNA of the CDR3 is TGCGCCAGCAGCGTCGACAGGAGCGGGGGCAAAAACATTCAGTACTTC. As protein: CASSVDRSGGKNIQYF.

The chain couples TRBV28 to TRBJ2-1; 9 bases line up with TRBD2. This CDR3 contains 14 residues. CDR1 is MDHEN and CDR2 is SYDVKM in the germline V gene. Trimming cost V 5 bases and J 4 bases; bases outside gene matches: 3. Here the CDR3 reads CASSMGLAYNEQFF. In DNA, the CDR3 is TGTGCCAGCAGTATGGGACTAGCATACAATGAGCAGTTCTTC.

The chain has TRBV7-9 and TRBJ1-2; the D gene is possibly TRBD1 (5 bases). Deletions cut 5 bases from V and 4 bases from J, with 20 bases between. The V gene's germline CDR1 is SEHNR and CDR2 FQNEAQ (reference sequence). The CDR3 has 16 residues. The CDR3 region has the DNA TGTGCCAGCAGCCCCCCCCGGCCAGGGAGGATCTATGGCTACACCTTC. The encoded protein is CASSPPRPGRIYGYTF.

The chain joins TRBV7-9 to TRBJ2-3, with 12 positions matching TRBD2. The germline CDR1 and CDR2 sequences are SEHNR and FQNEAQ (reference sequence). After removal of 5 bases from V and 6 bases from J, the junction contained 6 bases not matched to a gene. The CDR3 covers 15 residues. DNA of the CDR3: TGTGCCAGCAGCCTCGGGACTAGCGGGTCTGATACGCAGTATTTT. Its protein product is CASSLGTSGSDTQYF.

This clonotype occurred many times. V is TRBV7-2 and J is TRBJ1-3, with D possibly being TRBD1 (6 bases). This CDR3 contains 15 residues. The germline gives CDR1 SGHTA, CDR2 FQGNSA. The V end was cut by 5 bases, the J end by 0 bases, with 11 bases between. The DNA of the CDR3 is TGTGCCAGCAGCGGCGACAGGAGCTCTGGAAACACCATATATTTT. Protein product: CASSGDRSSGNTIYF.

V gene TRBV7-8 combines with J gene TRBJ1-1; D is undetermined. Trimming left V 2 bases short and J 1 base short, with 11 bases between. The germline gives CDR1 SGHVS, CDR2 FQNEAQ. The CDR3 covers 15 residues. This CDR3 reads CASSLLGRRNTEAFF. CDR3 bases: TGTGCCAGCAGCTTATTGGGCAGACGGAACACTGAAGCTTTCTTT.

The genes are TRBV5-1 and TRBJ2-5, with a tentative D call TRBD2 (6 bases). V shed 3 bases and J shed 3 bases, with 15 bases lying between them. The V gene's germline CDR1 is SGHRS and CDR2 YFSETQ. The CDR3 sequence is 15 residues long. As DNA, the CDR3 is TGCGCCAGCAGCTCAACCGGGACTCCGAAAGAGACCCAGTACTTC. Protein: CASSSTGTPKETQYF. The full variable domain, rest sourced from reference TRBV5-1 and TRBJ2-5, is KAGVTQTPRYLIKTRGQQVTLSCSPISGHRSVSWYQQTPGQGLQFLFEYFSETQRNKGNFPGRFSGRQFSNSRSEMNVSTLELGDSALYLCASSSTGTPKETQYFGPGTRLLVL.

The chain is built from TRBV19 and TRBJ2-1, with 8 positions matching TRBD1. Germline V gives CDR1 LNHDA, CDR2 SQIVND (reference sequence). This CDR3 is built from 15 residues. V was pared by 1 base and J by 7 bases, with 6 bases of the junction left unmatched. The CDR3 DNA reads TGTGCCAGTAGTATAGGGACAGGGTTGAGGAATGAGCAGTTCTTC. Translation: CASSIGTGLRNEQFF.

With regard to this clonotype: This may come from a read error, since a much larger clone is one base off. The CDR3 sequence is CASSIRGPSYEQYF. Here the CDR3 DNA reads TGTGCCAGCAGTATACGGGGCCCCTCCTACGAGCAGTACTTC. The chain carries TRBV28 and TRBJ2-7, with D possibly being TRBD1 or TRBD2 (5 bases each). CDR3 length: 14 amino acids. Trimming removed 5 bases at V and 0 bases at J, with 11 bases between. Germline-derived CDR1 and CDR2 are MDHEN and SYDVKM.

V is TRBV7-9 and J is TRBJ2-1, with D tentatively TRBD1 (6 bases). The CDR3 contains 16 residues. Germline lookup yields CDR1 SEHNR and CDR2 FQNEAQ (reference sequence). V shed 4 bases and J shed 3 bases, with 16 bases lying between them. CDR3 sequence: CASSSFRGGDYNEQFF. CDR3 coding DNA: TGTGCCAGCAGCTCATTCAGGGGTGGGGACTACAATGAGCAGTTCTTC. The entire variable domain, with the rest obtained from reference TRBV7-9 and TRBJ2-1, is as follows: DTGVSQNPRHKITKRGQNVTFRCDPISEHNRLYWYRQTLGQGPEFLTYFQNEAQLEKSRLLSDRFSAERPKGSFSTLEIQRTEQGDSAMYLCASSSFRGGDYNEQFFGPGTRLTVL.

This clonotype was found many times. The J gene is TRBJ2-1, the V gene TRBV12-3 or TRBV12-4, with 10 positions matching TRBD2. The J segment lost 4 bases and the V segment lost 6 bases, leaving 6 bases of the junction unmatched. The CDR3 runs 15 residues. CDR3 coding DNA: TGTGCCAGCAGGACGCAACTAGCGGGGTACAATGAGCAGTTCTTC. Encoded protein: CASRTQLAGYNEQFF.

This clonotype was recorded a few times. The chain is built from TRBV12-3 or TRBV12-4 and TRBJ2-3, with 8 bases identical to TRBD1. CDR3 length equals 13 residues. The junction had 4 bases not matched to a gene; V was cut back by 2 bases and J by 9 bases. CDR3 residues: CASSLLTGGTQYF. CDR3 DNA sequence: TGTGCCAGCAGTTTATTAACAGGGGGGACGCAGTATTTT.

This clonotype was observed at least ten times. V is TRBV29-1 and J is TRBJ1-2, with D possibly being TRBD1 (5 bases). Germline V gives CDR1 SQVTM, CDR2 ANQGSEA. The V gene lost 3 bases and the J gene lost 3 bases, with 5 bases spanning the gap. The CDR3 loop spans 11 amino acids. The CDR3 DNA sequence: TGCAGCGTTGAGGGGGACTATGGCTACACCTTC. This codes for CSVEGDYGYTF.

This chain uses TRBV7-8 with TRBJ2-1, with 16 bases fitting TRBD2. Looked up from germline, CDR1 is SGHVS and CDR2 is FQNEAQ. The CDR3 consists of 20 residues. With V trimmed by 1 base and J by 7 bases, 13 bases remained unmatched. In DNA, the CDR3 is TGTGCCAGCAGCTTAGGCCCCTACGGGACTAGCGGGAGGGCTAGGAATGAGCAGTTCTTC. Residues: CASSLGPYGTSGRARNEQFF.